The entry that follows covers one TCR beta chain sequence. The target of this receptor is not known. The junction differs from germline at one of its ends, possibly a read error. RNA was extracted using the RNeasy kit, and roughly 0.45 to 1 microgram was reverse transcribed with random hexamers. TCR beta CDR3 regions were amplified with the immunoSEQ multiplex PCR assay covering 54 Vbeta and 13 Jbeta segments. To correct PCR amplification bias, a synthetic template baseline was used for both primer optimization and computational correction. Per the authors' processing: Reads were assigned to V, D and J genes according to IMGT and analyzed in immunoSEQ Analyzer, with only productive sequences retained. Clonality was calculated as one minus the Shannon entropy normalized by log2 of the number of productive unique sequences. Public and private clones were assessed among the 100 most prevalent clones of each patient and control. A clone was defined as Susac-specific if it was absent from the healthy and MS cohorts, from over 1,000 published viral clones and from other ImmuneACCESS disease sequences. TCRdb redid the processing of the public reads, applying fastp at Q25 and MiXCR, and retained in-frame beta chains. CDR3 protein sequences are deduplicated, and each keeps its most common genes and DNA. V and J calls and clone size were set by TCRdb, not the authors. The sample yields about 250,000 distinct CDR3 sequences; about 93% were counted once. The ten largest clones capture 0.055% to 0.075% of the sample.

High-throughput TCR beta sequencing profiled peripheral blood CD8+ and CD4+ T cells from healthy donors, Susac syndrome patients and multiple sclerosis patients. Treatment-naive patients with stable or active relapsing-remitting disease fulfilling revised McDonald criteria were used as multiple sclerosis controls. Bulk CD8+ and CD4+ T cells were purified magnetically by negative isolation, whereas CD8+ TEMRA cells were enriched by FACS. Blood was collected in EDTA tubes and processed within 24 hours, with PBMCs isolated through density gradient centrifugation. PBMCs intended for TCR sequencing were cryopreserved in liquid nitrogen and thawed later in a water bath at 37 degrees C. Purity of sorted or isolated CD4+, CD8+ and CD8+ TEMRA cells was at least 90%. These data come from a study of CD8 T cells in Susac syndrome (dated by TCRdb to the late 2010s). For the study in its entirety: Repertoire sequencing was used to test whether CD8+ T cell activation and differentiation in Susac syndrome was antigen driven.

Looking up the germline V gene (reference sequence) yields CDR1 SSHAT and CDR2 FNYEAQ. Taken from cysteine to phenylalanine, the CDR3 has 14 residues. Here the CDR3 DNA is all that survives: 42 bases in frame from base 1. General conclusions and limits of the study: The TCR sequencing and HLA analysis was acknowledged to have included a relatively small number of individuals.

The receptor was derived from a human donor with multiple sclerosis. Source material: CD4+ T cells from PBMCs. The rearrangement joined TRBV7-7 to TRBJ2-3, with the D assignment possibly TRBD1 or TRBD2, given 6 matching bases for each. DNA sequence: TGTGCTAGCAGCACAGGGTTGGGGGGAGATACGCAGTATTTT. Its product reads: CASSTGLGGDTQYF. Here the CDR3 is joined to the reference TRBV7-7 and TRBJ2-3 genes, and the full variable domain is: GAGVSQSPRYKVTKRGQDVTLRCDPISSHATLYWYQQALGQGPEFLTYFNYEAQPDKSGLPSDRFSAERPEGSISTLTIQRTEQRDSAMYRCASSTGLGGDTQYFGPGTRLTVL.